This TCR beta chain is from a study of blood T cell repertoires in COVID-19. Looking at the study overall: Donors in the United States, Italy and Spain gave samples during acute or convalescent COVID-19. T cells, B-cell-depleted T cells, or PBMCs provided the cDNA or gDNA that served as material.

This clone is a singleton in its sample. Original handling: By means of reference gene primer amplification, nucleated cell counts were estimated. Libraries were prepared by immunoSEQ multiplex PCR; TCRdb keeps only in-frame clonotypes and omits some of them. V and J calls and clone size are those listed in that table; D and trimming were worked out from the DNA. The data hold under 55,000 clones, with 75% to 90% observed a single time. Germline V gene lookup returns CDR1 MNHEY and CDR2 SVGEGT. CDR3 length: 14 residues. The junction had 7 bases not matched to a gene; V was cut back by 3 bases and J by 5 bases.

The sequence was collected from a woman older than 75 with active COVID-19. The V and J genes are TRBV6-2 or TRBV6-3 and TRBJ2-7, with 7 bases fitting TRBD2. The source material was peripheral blood. Written as DNA, the CDR3 is TGTGCCAGCAGTTATGGAGTAGCGGGCAACGAGCAGTACTTC. Residues: CASSYGVAGNEQYF.